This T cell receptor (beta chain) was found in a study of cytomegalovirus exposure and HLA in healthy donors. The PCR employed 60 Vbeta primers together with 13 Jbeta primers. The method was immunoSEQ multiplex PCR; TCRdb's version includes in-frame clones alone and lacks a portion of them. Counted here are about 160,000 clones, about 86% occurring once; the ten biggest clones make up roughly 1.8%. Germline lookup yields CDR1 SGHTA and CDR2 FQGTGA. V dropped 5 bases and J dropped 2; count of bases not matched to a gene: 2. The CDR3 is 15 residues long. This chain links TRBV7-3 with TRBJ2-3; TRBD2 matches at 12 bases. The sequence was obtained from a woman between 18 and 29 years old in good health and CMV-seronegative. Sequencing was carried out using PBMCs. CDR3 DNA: TGTGCCAGCAGCCCTAGCGGGAGGGCCACAGATACGCAGTATTTT. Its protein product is CASSPSGRATDTQYF.